A selection of T cell receptor beta chains follows, all from one sample in a study of naive and memory T cell subsets. TCRdb ran MiXCR on the UMI-ligation and nested PCR reads and lists one entry per CDR3 protein. The sample lists some 16,000 distinct CDR3 sequences, approximately 9% occurring once. Sequencing was carried out using central memory CD8+ T cells from blood. These receptors all stem from a human donor in good health. The CDR3 runs from the conserved cysteine through the conserved F or W. The order of the fields is CDR3 protein, CDR3 DNA, J gene, clone size, V gene, CDR3 length, D gene. A D gene is named only where the DNA matches it firmly. The size of a clone is reported for some rows only, either as once, few or many, or as a class for expanded clones.

cdr3_aa: CSASELAGGPDEQFF; cdr3_nt: TGCAGTGCTAGTGAACTAGCGGGGGGGCCGGATGAGCAGTTCTTC; j_call: TRBJ2-1; clone_size: medium-sized; v_call: TRBV20-1; cdr3_length: 15; d_call: TRBD2
cdr3_aa: CATSRRTLGSSTDTQYF; cdr3_nt: TGTGCCACCAGCCGCCGAACCTTAGGGTCTAGCACAGATACGCAGTATTTT; j_call: TRBJ2-3; clone_size: many; v_call: TRBV15; cdr3_length: 17; d_call: .
cdr3_aa: CASKLDGYNEQFF; cdr3_nt: TGTGCCAGCAAACTAGATGGCTACAATGAGCAGTTCTTC; j_call: TRBJ2-1; clone_size: many; v_call: TRBV6-2/TRBV6-3; cdr3_length: 13; d_call: .
cdr3_aa: CSALAGLTTEAFF; cdr3_nt: TGCAGTGCTCTGGCGGGGCTAACGACTGAAGCTTTCTTT; j_call: TRBJ1-1; clone_size: .; v_call: TRBV20-1; cdr3_length: 13; d_call: .
cdr3_aa: CASSLRRKGPRETQYF; cdr3_nt: TGTGCCAGCAGTTTACGACGGAAGGGACCCAGAGAGACCCAGTACTTC; j_call: TRBJ2-5; clone_size: .; v_call: TRBV28; cdr3_length: 16; d_call: .
cdr3_aa: CASSPQGSQETQYF; cdr3_nt: TGTGCCAGCAGTCCCCAGGGGTCCCAAGAGACCCAGTACTTC; j_call: TRBJ2-5; clone_size: few; v_call: TRBV12-3/TRBV12-4; cdr3_length: 14; d_call: .
cdr3_aa: CSARGGADNSPLHF; cdr3_nt: TGCAGTGCTAGAGGGGGGGCGGATAATTCACCCCTCCACTTT; j_call: TRBJ1-6; clone_size: medium-sized; v_call: TRBV20-1; cdr3_length: 14; d_call: .
cdr3_aa: CATGAGADADTQYF; cdr3_nt: TGTGCCACCGGGGCGGGAGCGGATGCAGATACGCAGTATTTT; j_call: TRBJ2-3; clone_size: many; v_call: TRBV24-1; cdr3_length: 14; d_call: TRBD2
cdr3_aa: CASSRDVNYEQYF; cdr3_nt: TGTGCCAGCAGCAGGGACGTTAACTACGAGCAGTACTTC; j_call: TRBJ2-7; clone_size: few; v_call: TRBV4-2; cdr3_length: 13; d_call: .
cdr3_aa: CASSTSFDNEQFF; cdr3_nt: TGTGCCAGCAGCACCTCATTTGACAATGAGCAGTTCTTC; j_call: TRBJ2-1; clone_size: few; v_call: TRBV12-3/TRBV12-4; cdr3_length: 13; d_call: .
cdr3_aa: CASSYTGRSDTQYF; cdr3_nt: TGTGCCAGCAGTTATACAGGGCGGTCAGATACGCAGTATTTT; j_call: TRBJ2-3; clone_size: .; v_call: TRBV12-3/TRBV12-4; cdr3_length: 14; d_call: .
cdr3_aa: CASSLVGANQPQHF; cdr3_nt: TGTGCCAGCAGTTTAGTGGGGGCCAATCAGCCCCAGCATTTT; j_call: TRBJ1-5; clone_size: few; v_call: TRBV27; cdr3_length: 14; d_call: .
cdr3_aa: CAISESTAPADQPQHF; cdr3_nt: TGTGCCATCAGTGAGTCTACCGCTCCGGCGGATCAGCCCCAGCATTTT; j_call: TRBJ1-5; clone_size: few; v_call: TRBV10-3; cdr3_length: 16; d_call: .
cdr3_aa: CATTQLREVPSGYTF; cdr3_nt: TGTGCCACTACTCAACTCCGGGAAGTACCCAGCGGCTACACCTTC; j_call: TRBJ1-2; clone_size: .; v_call: TRBV6-1; cdr3_length: 15; d_call: .
cdr3_aa: CASSSGSSNEQFF; cdr3_nt: TGTGCCAGCAGTAGCGGATCCAGCAATGAGCAGTTCTTC; j_call: TRBJ2-1; clone_size: .; v_call: TRBV6-2/TRBV6-3; cdr3_length: 13; d_call: .
cdr3_aa: CASSFPNTEAFF; cdr3_nt: TGTGCCAGCAGCTTCCCGAACACTGAAGCTTTCTTT; j_call: TRBJ1-1; clone_size: many; v_call: TRBV7-8; cdr3_length: 12; d_call: .
cdr3_aa: CASSPSEVQETQYF; cdr3_nt: TGTGCCAGCAGCCCTAGCGAAGTACAAGAGACCCAGTACTTC; j_call: TRBJ2-5; clone_size: few; v_call: TRBV6-2/TRBV6-3; cdr3_length: 14; d_call: .
cdr3_aa: CASKAGTGDADTQYF; cdr3_nt: TGTGCCAGTAAAGCCGGGACAGGGGATGCAGATACGCAGTATTTT; j_call: TRBJ2-3; clone_size: many; v_call: TRBV11-2; cdr3_length: 15; d_call: TRBD1
cdr3_aa: CASSQLQGEASPLHF; cdr3_nt: TGTGCCAGCAGCCAACTACAGGGGGAGGCTTCACCCCTCCACTTT; j_call: TRBJ1-6; clone_size: many; v_call: TRBV6-2/TRBV6-3; cdr3_length: 15; d_call: TRBD1
cdr3_aa: CASSYSGDNQPQHF; cdr3_nt: TGTGCCAGCAGTTACTCGGGAGATAATCAGCCCCAGCATTTT; j_call: TRBJ1-5; clone_size: many; v_call: TRBV6-2/TRBV6-3; cdr3_length: 14; d_call: .
cdr3_aa: CASSPQGSGELFF; cdr3_nt: TGCGCCAGCAGCCCCCAGGGTTCCGGGGAGCTGTTTTTT; j_call: TRBJ2-2; clone_size: medium-sized; v_call: TRBV4-3; cdr3_length: 13; d_call: .
cdr3_aa: CAWSDSGYGYTF; cdr3_nt: TGTGCCTGGTCCGACAGCGGGTATGGCTACACCTTC; j_call: TRBJ1-2; clone_size: many; v_call: TRBV30; cdr3_length: 12; d_call: .
cdr3_aa: CASSHREENTQYF; cdr3_nt: TGTGCCAGCAGCCACAGGGAGGAGAATACGCAGTATTTT; j_call: TRBJ2-3; clone_size: .; v_call: TRBV6-4; cdr3_length: 13; d_call: .
cdr3_aa: CASRTGLAVNTGELFF; cdr3_nt: TGTGCCAGCAGAACCGGACTAGCGGTAAACACCGGGGAGCTGTTTTTT; j_call: TRBJ2-2; clone_size: .; v_call: TRBV6-5; cdr3_length: 16; d_call: TRBD2
cdr3_aa: CASTVETGSLNQPQHF; cdr3_nt: TGTGCCAGCACTGTGGAGACAGGGAGTTTGAATCAGCCCCAGCATTTT; j_call: TRBJ1-5; clone_size: .; v_call: TRBV12-3/TRBV12-4; cdr3_length: 16; d_call: TRBD1
cdr3_aa: CASSGDRQETQYF; cdr3_nt: TGTGCCAGCAGTGGGGACAGACAAGAGACCCAGTACTTC; j_call: TRBJ2-5; clone_size: .; v_call: TRBV25-1; cdr3_length: 13; d_call: TRBD1
cdr3_aa: CASSYAPGDTGGEQYF; cdr3_nt: TGTGCCAGCAGTTACGCCCCAGGGGACACGGGAGGCGAGCAGTACTTC; j_call: TRBJ2-7; clone_size: many; v_call: TRBV6-2/TRBV6-3; cdr3_length: 16; d_call: .
cdr3_aa: CSARDLKGESTEAFF; cdr3_nt: TGCAGTGCTAGAGATCTTAAGGGCGAGTCGACTGAAGCTTTCTTT; j_call: TRBJ1-1; clone_size: few; v_call: TRBV20-1; cdr3_length: 15; d_call: .
cdr3_aa: CASSDGVGGTDTQYF; cdr3_nt: TGTGCCAGCAGTGACGGCGTAGGGGGCACAGATACGCAGTATTTT; j_call: TRBJ2-3; clone_size: .; v_call: TRBV6-4; cdr3_length: 15; d_call: .
cdr3_aa: CATSDSRSSGGYEQFF; cdr3_nt: TGTGCCACCAGTGATTCCCGGAGTAGCGGGGGCTATGAGCAGTTCTTC; j_call: TRBJ2-1; clone_size: few; v_call: TRBV24-1; cdr3_length: 16; d_call: TRBD2
cdr3_aa: CASSLYVSGRGADTQYF; cdr3_nt: TGTGCCAGCAGCTTATATGTATCGGGCAGGGGTGCAGATACGCAGTATTTT; j_call: TRBJ2-3; clone_size: .; v_call: TRBV7-2; cdr3_length: 17; d_call: .
cdr3_aa: CSVPLTGESNEQYF; cdr3_nt: TGCAGCGTTCCCCTGACCGGGGAAAGCAACGAGCAGTACTTC; j_call: TRBJ2-7; clone_size: many; v_call: TRBV29-1; cdr3_length: 14; d_call: .
cdr3_aa: CASSFRGDEQFF; cdr3_nt: TGTGCCAGCAGCTTCCGGGGCGATGAGCAGTTCTTC; j_call: TRBJ2-1; clone_size: few; v_call: TRBV7-2; cdr3_length: 12; d_call: .
cdr3_aa: CSARDSHYNQPQHF; cdr3_nt: TGCAGTGCTAGGGACAGCCACTACAATCAGCCCCAGCATTTT; j_call: TRBJ1-5; clone_size: many; v_call: TRBV20-1; cdr3_length: 14; d_call: .
cdr3_aa: CATSDDHPPTDTQYF; cdr3_nt: TGTGCCACCAGTGATGACCACCCCCCCACAGATACGCAGTATTTT; j_call: TRBJ2-3; clone_size: many; v_call: TRBV24-1; cdr3_length: 15; d_call: .
cdr3_aa: CASRSVLAGDYEQYF; cdr3_nt: TGCGCCAGCAGGTCAGTTCTAGCGGGAGATTACGAGCAGTACTTC; j_call: TRBJ2-7; clone_size: many; v_call: TRBV5-1; cdr3_length: 15; d_call: TRBD2
cdr3_aa: CASSLGGEIYNEQFF; cdr3_nt: TGTGCCAGCTCATTGGGGGGAGAGATCTACAATGAGCAGTTCTTC; j_call: TRBJ2-1; clone_size: .; v_call: TRBV18; cdr3_length: 15; d_call: .
cdr3_aa: CASRSGYPNTGELFF; cdr3_nt: TGTGCCAGCAGGTCGGGGTACCCGAACACCGGGGAGCTGTTTTTT; j_call: TRBJ2-2; clone_size: few; v_call: TRBV6-5; cdr3_length: 15; d_call: .
cdr3_aa: CSVAIRRAPLEQYF; cdr3_nt: TGCAGCGTTGCCATCAGGAGAGCTCCCCTAGAGCAGTACTTC; j_call: TRBJ2-7; clone_size: many; v_call: TRBV29-1; cdr3_length: 14; d_call: .
cdr3_aa: CASSEGIGANVLTF; cdr3_nt: TGTGCCAGCAGTGAGGGTATCGGGGCCAACGTCCTGACTTTC; j_call: TRBJ2-6; clone_size: medium-sized; v_call: TRBV6-2/TRBV6-3; cdr3_length: 14; d_call: .